These T cell receptor beta chains were read from a single sample in a study of CD8+CD57+ T cells in acquired aplastic anemia. TCRdb fed the reads into MiXCR, producing one record per CDR3 protein. Of about 120,000 distinct CDR3 sequences in the sample, 45% to 60% were seen once. Material for sequencing was sorted CD4+, CD8+, or CD8+CD57+ T cells (not recorded which) from PBMCs. Receptor source: a human donor with aplastic anemia. Each CDR3 is given with its conserved first and last residue. D genes are given only for firm matches. Clone size is not always given. Where it is, it says once, few, many or a class for expanded clones.

j_call v_call clone_size d_call cdr3_nt cdr3_aa
TRBJ2-3 TRBV20-1 . TRBD2 TGCAGTGCTCCCAGCGGGGGAGAGGATACGCAGTATTTT CSAPSGGEDTQYF
TRBJ2-7 TRBV19 . TRBD2 TGTGCCAGTAGACGCGGGAGCTCCTACGAGCAGTACTTC CASRRGSSYEQYF
TRBJ1-3 TRBV6-1 many . TGTGCCAGCACCGATACGGATCACTCTGGAAACACCATATATTTT CASTDTDHSGNTIYF
TRBJ1-4 TRBV12-3/TRBV12-4 many . TGTGCCAGCAGTGGGGGGGGCCCTGTGAAACTGTTTTTT CASSGGGPVKLFF
TRBJ1-2 TRBV20-1 . . TGCAGTGCTAGGTCCACAGAATTCTATGGCTACACCTTC CSARSTEFYGYTF
TRBJ2-3 TRBV7-3 . . TGTGCCAGCAGCTCCGGGACTTCAGATACGCAGTATTTT CASSSGTSDTQYF
TRBJ2-5 TRBV7-8 . TRBD2 TGTGCCAGCAGCTTAGTGGGGTCTAGCGGGTTCCAAGAGACCCAGTACTTC CASSLVGSSGFQETQYF
TRBJ2-7 TRBV24-1 few TRBD1 TGTGCCACCAGTGATGGGACAGGGACCTACGAGCAGTACTTC CATSDGTGTYEQYF
TRBJ2-7 TRBV5-1 once . TGCGCCAGCAGCTTGGAGGGGAGTATGACCTACGAGCAGTACTTC CASSLEGSMTYEQYF
TRBJ2-7 TRBV10-3 . . TGTGCCATTGTGGAAGAGAGGGCTCACTACGAGCAGTACTTC CAIVEERAHYEQYF
TRBJ2-7 TRBV13 many TRBD2 TGTGCCAGCAGGACCCGGACTAGCGGAACCTACGAGCAGTACTTC CASRTRTSGTYEQYF
TRBJ1-1 TRBV24-1 . TRBD1 TGTGCCACCAGTGTAGGGGGCAACACTGAAGCTTTCTTT CATSVGGNTEAFF
TRBJ1-6 TRBV10-3 . . TGTGCCATCAAAGACACCCAGTCGCGCAATTCACCCCTCCACTTT CAIKDTQSRNSPLHF
TRBJ2-3 TRBV7-7 . TRBD2 TGTGCTAGAGATAGGACTAGCGGCACATATACGCAGTATTTT CARDRTSGTYTQYF
TRBJ1-1 TRBV15 . . TGTGCCACCAGCAGAGGAGGGTCGGACACTGAAGCTTTCTTT CATSRGGSDTEAFF
TRBJ1-6 TRBV10-3 few . TGTGCCATCGGACGGGGAAATTCACCCCTCCACTTT CAIGRGNSPLHF
TRBJ2-5 TRBV4-1 many . TGCGCCAGCAGCCAAGAAACGGCAGGGGTCCAAGAGACCCAGTACTTC CASSQETAGVQETQYF
TRBJ1-2 TRBV10-3 . . TGTGCCACCGCAAAGAGATGGGGTAACGGGAACTATGGCTACACCTTC CATAKRWGNGNYGYTF
TRBJ2-5 TRBV2 . . TGTGCCAGTGTAGCGTGGGAGACCCAGTACTTC CASVAWETQYF
TRBJ2-3 TRBV29-1 . . TGCAGCGTTGAAGGAGGGCAGGGGATCTACAATGAGCAGTATTTT CSVEGGQGIYNEQYF
TRBJ1-5 TRBV24-1 many . TGTGCCACCAGTGAAGGCACAGGGCCCAACCAGCCCCAGCATTTT CATSEGTGPNQPQHF
TRBJ1-2 TRBV7-2 . . TGTGCCAGCAGCTTATATACCGGGACCCACTATGGCTACACCTTC CASSLYTGTHYGYTF
TRBJ1-5 TRBV5-1 many . TGCGCCAGCAGCTACACAGGGCCGCGACAGCCCCAGCATTTT CASSYTGPRQPQHF
TRBJ2-7 TRBV2 . . TGTGCCGGCCGGACGGAGAAATACGAGCAGTACTTC CAGRTEKYEQYF
TRBJ2-2 TRBV24-1 . TRBD1 TGTGCCACGGGGACAACCGGGACAGGGCACACCGGGGAGCTGTTTTTT CATGTTGTGHTGELFF
TRBJ2-1 TRBV2 . . TGTGCCAGCTTAGAAGGGGGTTACTCTCCTAGGGATGAGCAGTTCTTC CASLEGGYSPRDEQFF
TRBJ2-1 TRBV7-9 . . TGTGCCGCCCTTGTAGGGAACAATGAGCAGTTCTTC CAALVGNNEQFF
TRBJ2-5 TRBV7-9 few TRBD2 TGTGCCAGCAGCTTACTTGGCGGGAGGGCCAAAGAGACCCAGTACTTC CASSLLGGRAKETQYF
TRBJ1-3 TRBV10-3 . . TGTGCCATCGGGGTGGGGTCGGCTGGAAACACCATATATTTT CAIGVGSAGNTIYF
TRBJ1-1 TRBV7-2 . . TGTGCCAGCAGCTTAGCGCCGAACCTTGAAGCTTTCTTT CASSLAPNLEAFF
TRBJ2-7 TRBV7-6 few . TGTGCCAGCAGCTTATACGGGGACTACGAGCAGTACTTC CASSLYGDYEQYF
TRBJ1-6 TRBV7-9 few . TGTGCCAGCAGGAAGGATTCACCCCTCCACTTT CASRKDSPLHF
TRBJ1-2 TRBV20-1 . . TGCAGTGCTTTTCCGTTCGGGGGGGACTATGGCTACACCTTC CSAFPFGGDYGYTF
TRBJ2-4 TRBV7-9 . . TGTGCCAGCAGGTGGGGAGACATTCAGTACTTC CASRWGDIQYF
TRBJ2-7 TRBV24-1 . TRBD1 TGTGCCACCAGTGGGGGGACAGCAGATCGCTCCTACGAGCAGTACTTC CATSGGTADRSYEQYF